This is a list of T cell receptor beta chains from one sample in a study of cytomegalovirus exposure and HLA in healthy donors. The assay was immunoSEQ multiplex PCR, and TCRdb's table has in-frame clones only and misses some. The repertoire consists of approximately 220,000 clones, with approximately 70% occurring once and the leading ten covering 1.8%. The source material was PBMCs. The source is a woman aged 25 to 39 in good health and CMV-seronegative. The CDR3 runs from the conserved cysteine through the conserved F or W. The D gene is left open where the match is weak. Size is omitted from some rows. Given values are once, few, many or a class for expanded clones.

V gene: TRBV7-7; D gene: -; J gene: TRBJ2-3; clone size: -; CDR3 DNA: TGTGCTAGCAGCCGCTCAAGCGGGGATACGCAGTATTTT; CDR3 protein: CASSRSSGDTQYF
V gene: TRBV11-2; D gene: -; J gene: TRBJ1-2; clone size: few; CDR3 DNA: TGTGCCAGCAGCTCCTACCGGGACATATCGGACGGCTACACCTTC; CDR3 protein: CASSSYRDISDGYTF
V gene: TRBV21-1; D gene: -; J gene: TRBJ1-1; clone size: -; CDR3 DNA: TGTGCCAGCAGCAACGGGGATTTCCTTAACACTGAAGCTTTCTTT; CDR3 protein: CASSNGDFLNTEAFF
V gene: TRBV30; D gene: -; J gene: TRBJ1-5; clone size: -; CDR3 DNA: TGTGCCTGGAGTCCCACAACTCGGCGGCAGCCCCAGCATTTT; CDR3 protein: CAWSPTTRRQPQHF
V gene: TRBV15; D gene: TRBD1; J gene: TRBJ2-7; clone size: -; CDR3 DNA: TGTGCCACCAGCAGAGATCTTTATGGACAGGGCTACGAGCAGTACTTC; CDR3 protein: CATSRDLYGQGYEQYF
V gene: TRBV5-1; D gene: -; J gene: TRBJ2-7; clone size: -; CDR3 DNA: TGTGCCAGCAGCTTGGAGTTGGGAACAGGGACCGAGCAGTACTTC; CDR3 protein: CASSLELGTGTEQYF
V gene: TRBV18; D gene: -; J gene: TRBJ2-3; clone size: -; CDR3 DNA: TGTGCCACCCTCGGGGGAGATACGCAGTATTTT; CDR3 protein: CATLGGDTQYF
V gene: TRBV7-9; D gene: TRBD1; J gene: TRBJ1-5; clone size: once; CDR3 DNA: TGTGCCAGCAGTACAGGGGATCAGCCCCAGCATTTT; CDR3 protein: CASSTGDQPQHF
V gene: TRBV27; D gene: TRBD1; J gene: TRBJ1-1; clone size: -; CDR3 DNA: TGTGCCAGCCGAAACACCGGGACAGGGGGCACTGAAGCTTTCTTT; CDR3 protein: CASRNTGTGGTEAFF
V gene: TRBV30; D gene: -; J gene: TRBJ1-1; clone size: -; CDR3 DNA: TGTGCCTGGAGTGTACAGATTAACACTGAAGCTTTCTTT; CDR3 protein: CAWSVQINTEAFF
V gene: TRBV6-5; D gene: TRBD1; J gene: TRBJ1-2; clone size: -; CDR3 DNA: TGTGCCAGCAGTTTCCCTGACAGGGACTATGGCTACACCTTC; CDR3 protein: CASSFPDRDYGYTF
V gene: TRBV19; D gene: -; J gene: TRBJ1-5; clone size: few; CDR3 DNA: TGTGCCAGTAGTATTGGTCCGGGGCAGCCCCAGCATTTT; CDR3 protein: CASSIGPGQPQHF
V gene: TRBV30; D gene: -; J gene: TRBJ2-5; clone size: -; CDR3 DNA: TGTGCCTGGATACCTTGGGGGGTCGGGAAGACCCAGTACTTC; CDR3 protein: CAWIPWGVGKTQYF
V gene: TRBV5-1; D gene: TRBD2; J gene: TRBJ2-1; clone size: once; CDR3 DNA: TGCGCCAGCAGCTTGGGGGAGGGACGCTCCTACAATGAGCAGTTCTTC; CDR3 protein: CASSLGEGRSYNEQFF
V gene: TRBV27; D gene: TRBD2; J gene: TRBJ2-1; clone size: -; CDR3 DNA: TGTGCCAGCAGTTTGACTAGCGGGGGGGCCGTAAGCTCCTACAATGAGCAGTTCTTC; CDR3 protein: CASSLTSGGAVSSYNEQFF
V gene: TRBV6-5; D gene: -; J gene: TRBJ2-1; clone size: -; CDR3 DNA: TGTGCCAGCAGTTCGACAGGTAACAATGAGCAGTTCTTC; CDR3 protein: CASSSTGNNEQFF
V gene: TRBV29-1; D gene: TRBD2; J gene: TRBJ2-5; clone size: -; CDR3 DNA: TGCAGCGTTGAAGGGGCAACTAGCGGGGAGCATGAGACCCAGTACTTC; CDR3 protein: CSVEGATSGEHETQYF
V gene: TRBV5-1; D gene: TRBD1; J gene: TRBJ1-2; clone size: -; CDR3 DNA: TGCGCCAGCAGCATAGGGACAGGGGAAGACTATGGCTACACCTTC; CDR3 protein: CASSIGTGEDYGYTF
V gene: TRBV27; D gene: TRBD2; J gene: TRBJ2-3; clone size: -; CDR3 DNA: TGTGCCAGCAGTTTATCGGGACTAGCGGCAGATACGCAGTATTTT; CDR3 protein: CASSLSGLAADTQYF
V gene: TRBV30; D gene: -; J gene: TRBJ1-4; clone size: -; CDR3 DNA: TGTGCCTGGGGACGGAGGGGAGGAAAACTGTTTTTT; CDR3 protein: CAWGRRGGKLFF
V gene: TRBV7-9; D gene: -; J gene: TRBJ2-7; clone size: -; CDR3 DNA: TGTTCCAGCAGCTTTCGGCGGGACGGACCCCGAGATGGGCAGTACTTC; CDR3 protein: CSSSFRRDGPRDGQYF
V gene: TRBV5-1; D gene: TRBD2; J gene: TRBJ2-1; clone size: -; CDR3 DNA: TGCGCCAGCAGGTGGTTGGGCGGGAGTACGGATGAGCAGTTCTTC; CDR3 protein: CASRWLGGSTDEQFF
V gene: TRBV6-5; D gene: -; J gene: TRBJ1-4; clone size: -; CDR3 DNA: TGTGCCAGCAAGGGGTCAGGGGAAAAACTGTTTTTT; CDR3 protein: CASKGSGEKLFF
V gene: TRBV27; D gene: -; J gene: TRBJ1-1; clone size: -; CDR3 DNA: TGTGCCAGCAGCTCTACAGGGTTCACTGAAGCTTTCTTT; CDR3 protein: CASSSTGFTEAFF
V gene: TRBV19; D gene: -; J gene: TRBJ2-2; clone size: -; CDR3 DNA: TGTGCCAGTAGTGTCCCCGACAGGCGAACGAACACCGGGGAGCTGTTTTTT; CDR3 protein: CASSVPDRRTNTGELFF
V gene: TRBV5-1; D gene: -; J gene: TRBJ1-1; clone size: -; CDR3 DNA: TGCGCCAGCAGCTTGGTGGGGGGAAGTGAAGCTTTCTTT; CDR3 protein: CASSLVGGSEAFF
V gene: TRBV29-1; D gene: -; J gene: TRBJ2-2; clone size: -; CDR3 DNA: TGCAGCGTGCAAGGGGGTGCCGGGGAGCTGTTTTTT; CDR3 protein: CSVQGGAGELFF
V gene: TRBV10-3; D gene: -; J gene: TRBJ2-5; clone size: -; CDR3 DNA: TGTGCCATCAGTGAGACGGGGGGCGCAGAGACCCAGTACTTC; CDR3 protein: CAISETGGAETQYF
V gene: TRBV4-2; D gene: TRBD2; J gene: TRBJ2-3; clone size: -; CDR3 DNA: TGTGCCAGCAGCCAAGGGGGGGGGTCCGCAGGGTTCACAGATACGCAGTATTTT; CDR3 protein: CASSQGGGSAGFTDTQYF
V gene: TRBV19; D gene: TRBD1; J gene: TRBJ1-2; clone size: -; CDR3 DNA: TGTGCCAGTAGTCCAGGACAGGGGGCCCTATATGGCTACACCTTC; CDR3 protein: CASSPGQGALYGYTF
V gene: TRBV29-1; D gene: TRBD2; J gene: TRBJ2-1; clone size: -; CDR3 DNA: TGCAGCACCGCGGGGGGGAGCTACAATGAGCAGTTCTTC; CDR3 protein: CSTAGGSYNEQFF
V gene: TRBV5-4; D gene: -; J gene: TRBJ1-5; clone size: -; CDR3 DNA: TGTGCCAGCAGCTTGGCCGAGGGAACTAGCAATCAGCCCCAGCATTTT; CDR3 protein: CASSLAEGTSNQPQHF
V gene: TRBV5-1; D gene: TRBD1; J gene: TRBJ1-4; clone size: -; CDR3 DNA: TGCGCCAGCAGCTTGGGACAGGGTGGAAAACTGTTTTTT; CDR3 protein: CASSLGQGGKLFF
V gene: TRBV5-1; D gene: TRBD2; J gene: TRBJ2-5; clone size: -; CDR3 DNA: TGCGCCAGCAGCGGGACTAGCGGGGGTCAAGAGACCCAGTACTTC; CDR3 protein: CASSGTSGGQETQYF
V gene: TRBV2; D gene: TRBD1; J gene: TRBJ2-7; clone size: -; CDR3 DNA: TGTGCCAGCAGTGAAGCAGGACAGGGAGTATCGGAGCAGTACTTC; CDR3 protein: CASSEAGQGVSEQYF
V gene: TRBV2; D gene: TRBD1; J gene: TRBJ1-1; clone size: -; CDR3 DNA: TGTGCCAGCAGTGGGCAGGGGGTCACTGAAGCTTTCTTT; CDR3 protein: CASSGQGVTEAFF
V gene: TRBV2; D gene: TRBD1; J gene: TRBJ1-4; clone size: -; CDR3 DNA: TGTGCCACTACGGGACAGGGTCGTGAAAAACTGTTTTTT; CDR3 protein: CATTGQGREKLFF
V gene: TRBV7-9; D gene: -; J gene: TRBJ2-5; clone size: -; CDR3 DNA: TGTGCCAGCAGCTACAGACAGGACCAAGAGACCCAGTACTTC; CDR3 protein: CASSYRQDQETQYF